The clone carrying this T cell receptor beta chain was counted only a few times. The antigen is unknown. The data are from a study of T cells after yellow fever vaccination. Production of TCR cDNA was by 5'RACE template switching, which also added a universal primer site and UMIs. MiXCR was run by TCRdb on the 5' RACE reads, yielding one entry per CDR3 protein. This sample has fewer than 500,000 distinct CDR3 sequences; about 17% occur once, and the top ten carry 15% to 20%. Study outcomes and limitations: Only a small proportion of the clonotypes turned up in both the CD4 and the CD8 compartments, likely arising from convergent recombination. The secondary response showed a weaker magnitude and a faster peak, day 5 versus 15. Contamination by abundant bulk-population clonotypes could be present in FACS-sorted repertoires.

The CDR3 length is 13 residues. The V and J ends lost 4 bases and 5 bases respectively, with 11 bases between them. The sample in question was PBMCs, obtained before the yellow fever booster vaccination. The rearrangement joins TRBV12-3 or TRBV12-4 to TRBJ2-5; the D gene could be TRBD1 or TRBD2 (5 bases each). This TCR was sampled from a man aged 18 to 30 who received the YFV17D yellow fever vaccine. DNA of the CDR3: TGTGCCAGCAGTTCCTCCTGGGGGGAGACCCAGTACTTC. Translated: CASSSSWGETQYF.